The rows below give T cell receptor beta chains drawn from one sample of a study of blood T cells in healthy people across ages. From the 5' RACE reads, TCRdb called clonotypes with MiXCR, one entry per CDR3 protein. The sample consists of about 640,000 distinct CDR3 sequences, around 54% of them appearing once. Sample: blood. These receptors were obtained from a man aged 55 to 70 in good health. The CDR3 runs from the conserved cysteine through the conserved F or W. A D gene is named only where the DNA matches it firmly. Size values are once, few and many counts, or a class for expanded clones, and some rows have none.

j_gene,abundance,v_gene,d_gene,CDR3aa,CDR3nt
TRBJ2-1,NA,TRBV3-1,TRBD2,CASAAGGLHEQFF,TGTGCCAGCGCAGCGGGGGGCCTCCATGAGCAGTTCTTC
TRBJ1-2,NA,TRBV12-3/TRBV12-4,TRBD1,CASSPRGQGFYGYTF,TGTGCCAGCAGTCCTCGGGGACAGGGGTTCTATGGCTACACCTTC
TRBJ1-4,NA,TRBV28,NA,CASSFGGLDEKLFF,TGTGCCAGCAGTTTTGGAGGGCTCGATGAAAAACTGTTTTTT
TRBJ2-7,NA,TRBV14,NA,CASSQDLSFSSYEQYF,TGTGCCAGCAGCCAAGATTTGTCATTCAGCTCCTACGAGCAGTACTTC
TRBJ1-1,NA,TRBV6-5,NA,CASSYGLGAGVNTEAFF,TGTGCCAGCAGTTACGGGCTAGGGGCAGGGGTGAACACTGAAGCTTTCTTT
TRBJ2-7,once,TRBV2,NA,CASSKQPGEQYF,TGTGCCAGCAGTAAGCAACCAGGCGAGCAGTACTTC
TRBJ2-5,NA,TRBV6-1,TRBD2,CASSVTSGSPQETQYF,TGTGCCAGCAGTGTGACTAGCGGGTCCCCCCAAGAGACCCAGTACTTC
TRBJ2-7,many,TRBV7-2,NA,CASSLNGYEQYF,TGTGCCAGCTCACTTAACGGGTACGAGCAGTACTTC
TRBJ2-3,NA,TRBV4-1,TRBD2,CASSQLLAVDTQYF,TGCGCCAGCAGCCAACTCCTAGCGGTGGATACGCAGTATTTT
TRBJ1-1,NA,TRBV24-1,NA,CATSDYVGRAFF,TGTGCCACCAGTGATTATGTGGGGAGAGCTTTCTTT
TRBJ1-4,NA,TRBV3-1,TRBD1,CASSLFAGQNNEKLFF,TGTGCCAGCAGCCTCTTTGCGGGACAGAATAATGAAAAACTGTTTTTT
TRBJ1-2,NA,TRBV7-2,TRBD1,CASSSYGDSYGHTF,TGTGCCAGCAGCTCCTACGGGGACAGCTATGGCCACACCTTC
TRBJ2-6,NA,TRBV5-1,NA,CASSLGSKDSGANVQTF,TGCGCCAGCAGCTTGGGCTCAAAAGACTCTGGGGCCAACGTCCAGACTTTC
TRBJ2-1,NA,TRBV7-9,NA,CASSSQGAHYNEQFF,TGTGCCAGCAGCTCACAGGGCGCCCATTACAATGAGCAGTTCTTC
TRBJ1-2,NA,TRBV6-5,TRBD1,CASSYPGTGADYGYTF,TGTGCCAGCAGTTATCCCGGGACAGGGGCGGACTATGGCTACACCTTC
TRBJ2-5,NA,TRBV23-1,NA,CASSQPFGQPKGGETQYF,TGCGCCAGCAGTCAACCTTTCGGACAGCCAAAGGGGGGAGAGACCCAGTACTTC
TRBJ2-5,NA,TRBV11-2,NA,CASSAEVNSETQYF,TGTGCCAGCAGCGCTGAGGTGAATTCAGAGACCCAGTACTTC
TRBJ2-5,NA,TRBV7-2,NA,CASSFPPRETQYF,TGTGCCAGCAGTTTCCCACCGAGAGAGACCCAGTACTTC
TRBJ1-1,NA,TRBV6-1,NA,CASSENPARRVVSEAFF,TGTGCCAGCAGTGAAAACCCCGCGCGCAGGGTAGTCTCTGAAGCTTTCTTT
TRBJ2-3,NA,TRBV27,NA,CASSLSEITDTQYF,TGTGCCAGCAGTTTATCGGAGATCACAGATACGCAGTATTTT
TRBJ2-5,NA,TRBV6-1,NA,CASSEAARGRYF,TGTGCCAGCAGTGAAGCTGCCCGGGGGAGGTACTTC
TRBJ2-3,NA,TRBV21-1,NA,CASSKDVGTNTDTQYF,TGTGCCAGCAGCAAAGACGTGGGTACTAACACAGATACGCAGTATTTT
TRBJ2-5,NA,TRBV4-1,TRBD2,CASNQRSGGLQETQYF,TGCGCCAGCAACCAACGAAGCGGGGGGTTACAAGAGACCCAGTACTTC
TRBJ2-1,NA,TRBV5-1,TRBD2,CASSLESSGLNKQFF,TGCGCCAGCAGCTTGGAGTCTAGCGGCCTCAATAAGCAGTTCTTC
TRBJ2-5,NA,TRBV5-1,NA,CASSLGGLLQETQYF,TGTGCCAGCAGTTTAGGGGGGCTCCTCCAAGAGACCCAGTACTTC
TRBJ2-1,NA,TRBV5-1,TRBD2,CASSVLAGGNNEQFF,TGCGCCAGCAGCGTACTAGCGGGGGGAAACAATGAGCAGTTCTTC
TRBJ2-5,few,TRBV6-5,TRBD1,CASSYLDRGGETQYF,TGTGCCAGCAGTTACCTGGACAGGGGCGGGGAGACCCAGTACTTC
TRBJ2-1,NA,TRBV7-9,TRBD2,CASSPRSGDHYNEQFF,TGTGCCAGCAGCCCCCGTAGCGGGGACCACTACAATGAGCAGTTCTTC
TRBJ1-5,NA,TRBV7-2,NA,CASSLMSGNQPQHF,TGTGCCAGCAGCTTAATGTCTGGGAATCAGCCCCAGCATTTT
TRBJ2-3,NA,TRBV20-1,TRBD2,CSAIATSGVGDTQYF,TGCAGTGCTATCGCCACTAGCGGGGTAGGGGATACGCAGTATTTT
TRBJ1-4,NA,TRBV27,TRBD1,CASSPDRGSTATNEKLFF,TGTGCCAGCAGCCCCGACAGGGGCTCTACCGCAACTAATGAAAAACTGTTTTTT
TRBJ2-3,NA,TRBV4-3,NA,CASSQDQAGIDTQYF,TGCGCCAGCAGCCAAGATCAGGCGGGGATAGATACGCAGTATTTT
TRBJ2-4,NA,TRBV20-1,NA,CSATGGNAKNIQYF,TGCAGTGCCACAGGTGGTAACGCCAAAAACATTCAGTACTTC
TRBJ2-4,once,TRBV5-1,NA,CASSVRQASYKQYF,TGCGCCAGCAGCGTAAGACAGGCATCCTACAAGCAGTACTTC
TRBJ1-2,NA,TRBV20-1,NA,CSARLTRVRHTTGGYTF,TGCAGTGCTAGGTTGACCAGGGTGAGGCACACAACTGGTGGCTACACCTTC
TRBJ2-4,NA,TRBV5-4,NA,CASSLGGSLAKNIQYF,TGTGCCAGCAGCTTAGGGGGGTCGCTAGCCAAAAACATTCAGTACTTC
TRBJ1-2,NA,TRBV29-1,NA,CSVDGYGYTF,TGCAGCGTTGACGGCTATGGCTACACCTTC
TRBJ2-1,NA,TRBV20-1,NA,CSGVLGGDEQFF,TGCAGTGGGGTACTAGGAGGGGATGAGCAGTTCTTC
TRBJ2-6,many,TRBV29-1,NA,CSVQADIDSGANVLTF,TGCAGCGTCCAGGCGGACATAGACTCTGGGGCCAACGTCCTGACTTTC
TRBJ2-6,NA,TRBV20-1,NA,CSARSGYENSPLHFGANVLTF,NA